This is a list of T cell receptor beta chains from one sample in a study of Ad26.COV2.S vaccination and SARS-CoV-2 variants. Generated by immunoSEQ multiplex PCR, the TCRdb table keeps only in-frame clones and is missing some. Of about 220,000 clones in the sample, around 89% were seen once. The material sequenced was peripheral blood, taken in a trial of Ad26.COV2.S vaccine versus placebo. All receptors come from a person aged 18-65 years who received the Ad26.COV2.S COVID-19 vaccine or a placebo. CDR3s leave out the opening cysteine and the closing phenylalanine or tryptophan.

J: TRBJ1-2
V: TRBV11-2
CDR3: ASSSQGVGGYT

J: TRBJ2-5
V: TRBV7-3
CDR3: ASSLGQGSETQY

J: TRBJ2-3
V: TRBV15
CDR3: ATSREAGVTGDTQY

J: TRBJ2-2
V: TRBV6-2/TRBV6-3
CDR3: ASSTPGLAGGYTGELF

J: TRBJ1-6
V: TRBV30
CDR3: AWSTDNSPLH

J: TRBJ2-7
V: TRBV9
CDR3: ASSVGGPNYEQY

J: TRBJ2-7
V: TRBV11-1
CDR3: ASSLWGRASGEQY

J: TRBJ1-4
V: TRBV27
CDR3: ASRKTGGYEKLF

J: TRBJ2-7
V: TRBV19
CDR3: ASSMGLAGEQY

J: TRBJ1-2
V: TRBV3-1/TRBV3-2
CDR3: ASSPGRDYGYT

J: TRBJ1-4
V: TRBV29-1
CDR3: SVRTGEEKLF

J: TRBJ2-7
V: TRBV29-1
CDR3: SVPGGMGKQY

J: TRBJ2-5
V: TRBV3-1/TRBV3-2
CDR3: ASSLRVGETQY

J: TRBJ1-2
V: TRBV11-2
CDR3: ASSLVGTGSGYT

J: TRBJ2-7
V: TRBV11-2
CDR3: ASSLVRQGRSYEQY

J: TRBJ1-1
V: TRBV7-9
CDR3: ASSLDLGNTEAF

J: TRBJ1-1
V: TRBV12-3/TRBV12-4
CDR3: ASSRGLTEAF

J: TRBJ2-3
V: TRBV7-9
CDR3: ASSLGLRLLGTDTQY

J: TRBJ1-4
V: TRBV24-1
CDR3: ATSDPTGDGEKLF

J: TRBJ1-2
V: TRBV5-1
CDR3: ASSLEGRNYGYT

J: TRBJ2-4
V: TRBV11-2
CDR3: ASSLGRDGAKNIQY

J: TRBJ2-3
V: TRBV6-4
CDR3: ASSDVGGVGTDTQY

J: TRBJ1-3
V: TRBV30
CDR3: AWSTAVGNTIY

J: TRBJ2-3
V: TRBV19
CDR3: ASARGGGSTDTQY

J: TRBJ2-1
V: TRBV6-2/TRBV6-3
CDR3: ASSGDRGLIDEQF

J: TRBJ2-7
V: TRBV20-1
CDR3: SAWTDYEQY

J: TRBJ2-5
V: TRBV18
CDR3: ASSLRTVPGETQY

J: TRBJ2-7
V: TRBV6-1
CDR3: ASSEAGDLYEQY

J: TRBJ2-7
V: TRBV5-4
CDR3: ASSFRDTYEQY

J: TRBJ2-1
V: TRBV5-8
CDR3: ASSLGPERVHEQF

J: TRBJ2-7
V: TRBV5-6
CDR3: ASSHPGQSSYEQY

J: TRBJ2-1
V: TRBV3-1/TRBV3-2
CDR3: ASSQDPLAAGGDEQF

J: TRBJ1-2
V: TRBV4-3
CDR3: ASSPTGLQNYGYT

J: TRBJ1-1
V: TRBV4-1
CDR3: ASSQEGDMRITEAF

J: TRBJ2-3
V: TRBV19
CDR3: ASSIARRTSTDTQY

J: TRBJ1-1
V: TRBV7-9
CDR3: ASSLSTGVNTEAF

J: TRBJ1-2
V: TRBV9
CDR3: ASSLGGVSYGYT

J: TRBJ2-1
V: TRBV9
CDR3: ASSVLASPYNEQF

J: TRBJ1-3
V: TRBV7-9
CDR3: ASSLAPTHSGNTIY

J: TRBJ1-3
V: TRBV3-1/TRBV3-2
CDR3: ASSQGQGAYGNTIY

J: TRBJ2-1
V: TRBV5-4
CDR3: ASSLIAGEQF

J: TRBJ2-3
V: TRBV10-1
CDR3: ASSEPSEREGRRDTQY

J: TRBJ2-3
V: TRBV3-1/TRBV3-2
CDR3: ASSRDTGGLAGATDTQY

J: TRBJ1-2
V: TRBV7-3
CDR3: ASSLRDREGYT

J: TRBJ1-1
V: TRBV10-3
CDR3: AIRESRQGNTEAF

J: TRBJ2-5
V: TRBV2
CDR3: ASSALGKETQY

J: TRBJ2-1
V: TRBV5-1
CDR3: ATAKQGTDYNNEQF

J: TRBJ1-5
V: TRBV11-2
CDR3: ASSRENQPQH

J: TRBJ2-7
V: TRBV6-1
CDR3: ASSEVPTGFREQY

J: TRBJ2-3
V: TRBV19
CDR3: ASSRRGTDTQY